Listed below are T cell receptor beta chains from one sample, sequenced in a study of identical twins. TCRdb recomputed calls from the 5' RACE reads with MiXCR, one row per CDR3 protein. This sample yields 750,000 to 950,000 distinct CDR3 sequences, of which 10% to 15% are seen a single time; around 1.6% belongs to the top ten. These records were also assigned to another study, of yellow fever vaccine responses in identical twins.

The sequenced material came from PBMCs. These receptors were obtained from a woman in her late teens or twenties in good health. The CDR3 runs from the conserved cysteine through the conserved F or W. A D gene is named only where the DNA matches it firmly. For some rows the clone size is stated as once, few or many, or as a class when expanded; others skip it.

>TRBD1|TRBJ1-1|many|TRBV11-3
CASSPRGQMNTEAFF
TGTGCCAGCAGCCCCAGGGGACAGATGAACACTGAAGCTTTCTTT
>TRBD2|TRBJ2-1|few|TRBV20-1
CRLPGLAGGYNEQFF
TGCAGATTGCCGGGACTAGCGGGGGGATACAATGAGCAGTTCTTC
>TRBD1|TRBJ1-2|NA|TRBV3-1
CASSRGQVRLDGYTF
TGTGCCAGCAGCCGAGGACAGGTGAGGTTGGATGGCTACACCTTC
>NA|TRBJ1-1|many|TRBV28
CATRLPYTEAFF
TGTGCCACCCGCCTACCTTACACTGAAGCTTTCTTT
>NA|TRBJ2-2|NA|TRBV29-1
CSVGRAANTGELFF
TGCAGCGTTGGGCGGGCAGCGAACACCGGGGAGCTGTTTTTT
>NA|TRBJ2-7|NA|TRBV9
CASPMGPRAYEQYF
TGTGCCAGCCCCATGGGGCCCCGGGCCTACGAGCAGTACTTC
>TRBD1|TRBJ2-4|many|TRBV12-3/TRBV12-4
CASSLSGTGGNIQYF
TGTGCCAGCAGTTTGTCTGGGACAGGGGGAAACATTCAGTACTTC
>NA|TRBJ1-4|many|TRBV12-3/TRBV12-4
CASSSVEKLFF
TGTGCCAGCAGCTCAGTAGAAAAACTGTTTTTT
>NA|TRBJ1-5|few|TRBV6-1
CASSRAFNQPQHF
TGTGCCAGCAGTCGGGCCTTCAATCAGCCCCAGCATTTT
>NA|TRBJ1-2|many|TRBV2
CASKFHGYTF
TGTGCCAGCAAATTTCATGGCTACACCTTC
>NA|TRBJ2-1|few|TRBV10-3
CAISEVGTWTAEVPFF
TGTGCCATCAGTGAGGTTGGAACTTGGACAGCCGAGGTACCGTTCTTC
>TRBD2|TRBJ2-1|NA|TRBV24-1
CATSPGGLEQFF
TGTGCCACCAGCCCGGGAGGGCTTGAGCAGTTCTTC
>NA|TRBJ2-5|few|TRBV10-2
CASSGETVRQETQYF
TGCGCCAGCAGTGGGGAGACAGTGAGGCAAGAGACCCAGTACTTC
>TRBD2|TRBJ2-2|NA|TRBV14
CASSQVRTSGGENTGELFF
TGTGCCAGCAGCCAAGTGAGGACTAGCGGGGGGGAGAACACCGGGGAGCTGTTTTTT
>NA|TRBJ2-6|few|TRBV6-5
CASSYFTGANVLTF
TGTGCCAGCAGTTATTTTACTGGGGCCAACGTCCTGACTTTC
>NA|TRBJ1-2|NA|TRBV10-3
CAISEKRGERGYTF
TGTGCCATCAGTGAAAAACGGGGTGAAAGAGGCTACACCTTC
>NA|TRBJ1-5|few|TRBV28
CASSRVRRVGQPQHF
TGTGCCAGCAGCCGGGTCAGGCGGGTTGGGCAGCCCCAGCATTTT
>TRBD1|TRBJ2-5|NA|TRBV14
CASSQDEGAWGTQYF
TGTGCCAGCAGCCAAGATGAGGGGGCCTGGGGGACCCAGTACTTC
>TRBD1|TRBJ1-4|many|TRBV12-3/TRBV12-4
CASSLLQGANEKLFF
TGTGCCAGCAGTCTACTACAGGGGGCGAATGAAAAACTGTTTTTT
>NA|TRBJ2-6|NA|TRBV28
CASKPTGSSGANVLTF
TGTGCCAGCAAACCGACTGGATCATCAGGGGCCAACGTCCTGACTTTC
>TRBD2|TRBJ2-1|few|TRBV3-1
CASSQASGPGEQFF
TGTGCCAGCAGCCAAGCTAGCGGGCCTGGGGAGCAGTTCTTC
>NA|TRBJ2-3|NA|TRBV5-1
CASSLAGEVDTQYF
TGCGCCAGCAGCTTGGCCGGAGAGGTGGATACGCAGTATTTT
>NA|TRBJ1-1|many|TRBV7-9
CASSADIKRAEAFF
TGTGCCAGCAGTGCCGACATCAAGAGGGCTGAAGCTTTCTTT
>NA|TRBJ2-1|few|TRBV11-2
CASSLSKRVEEFF
TGTGCCAGCAGCTTAAGTAAAAGGGTCGAGGAGTTCTTC
>TRBD2|TRBJ2-1|few|TRBV20-1
CSAPSGLAGGNEQFF
TGCAGTGCTCCTTCAGGGCTAGCGGGAGGGAATGAGCAGTTCTTC
>TRBD2|TRBJ2-1|NA|TRBV6-5
CASSYSTGLTYNEQFF
TGTGCCAGCAGTTACTCGACGGGACTAACCTACAATGAGCAGTTCTTC
>NA|TRBJ2-1|NA|TRBV29-1
CSVEWLDSYSEQFF
TGCAGCGTTGAGTGGCTAGACTCCTACAGTGAGCAGTTCTTC